Shown below are 29 T cell receptor beta chains from a single sample sequenced in a study of OX40 agonist ivuxolimab in advanced cancers. Profiling relied on immunoSEQ multiplex PCR, and the TCRdb table lists in-frame clones only, not all of them. The table includes fewer than 120,000 clones, about 92% detected once. The sample consisted of CD4+ or CD8+ T cells sorted from blood, taken in a trial of the OX40 agonist ivuxolimab. Every receptor here comes from an adult with an advanced solid tumor such as melanoma, head and neck, liver or kidney cancer.

The chain combines TRBV7-2 with TRBJ2-3; 9 bases are shared with TRBD2. CDR3 length equals 16 residues. Germline values: CDR1 SGHTA, CDR2 FQGNSA. V lost 0 bases, J lost 7 bases, and 8 bases stayed unmatched. CDR3 sequence (DNA): TGTGCCAGCAGCTTAGCGGGGAGCGGGGGGCTAAATACGCAGTATTTT. Translating it yields CASSLAGSGGLNTQYF.

The chain recombines TRBV6-1 with TRBJ2-7; 9 bases fit TRBD2. The CDR3 is made up of 15 amino acids. Germline assignment: CDR1 MNHNS and CDR2 SASEGT. V lost 6 bases, J lost 1 base, and 7 bases stayed unmatched. CDR3 protein: CASRTLAGVSYEQYF. The CDR3 nucleotides read TGTGCCAGCAGGACCTTAGCGGGAGTTTCCTACGAGCAGTACTTC.

V gene TRBV19 combines with J gene TRBJ2-6; TRBD1 might be the D (6 bases). The CDR3 consists of 14 residues. The V gene's germline CDR1 is LNHDA and CDR2 SQIVND (reference sequence). Trimming removed 10 bases from V and 2 bases from J, with 12 bases in between. The CDR3 loop reads CATEDRAGANVLTF. Written as DNA, the CDR3 is TGTGCCACCGAGGACAGAGCTGGGGCCAACGTCCTGACTTTC.

V and J are TRBV29-1 and TRBJ1-2; 8 bases agree with TRBD1. Trimming took 2 bases from V and 2 from J; bases not matched to a gene: 4. This CDR3 region has 14 residues. The germline V gene encodes CDR1 SQVTM and CDR2 ANQGSEA. The CDR3 DNA sequence: TGCAGCGTTGAACGGACAGGGTGGAACTATGGCTACACCTTC. It codes for CSVERTGWNYGYTF.

The chain is built from TRBV19 and TRBJ2-2; D is perhaps TRBD1 (5 bases). Trimming took off 5 bases at V and 0 bases at J, with 16 bases between the two ends. The CDR3 runs 17 residues. Germline-derived CDR1 and CDR2 are LNHDA and SQIVND (reference sequence). The CDR3 spells CASSFRRQPANTGELFF. The CDR3 bases are TGTGCCAGTAGTTTCCGCCGACAGCCAGCGAACACCGGGGAGCTGTTTTTT.

This clone was recorded a few times. The chain is built from TRBV10-2 and TRBJ2-3; 12 bases map to TRBD2. The CDR3 covers 17 residues. Germline values: CDR1 WSHSY, CDR2 SAAADI. J lost 3 bases, V lost 5 bases, and 9 bases had no gene match. CDR3 coding DNA: TGCGCCAGCAGTATACTAGCGGGGGGTTCAAGGACAGATACGCAGTATTTT. It specifies CASSILAGGSRTDTQYF.

CDR3 sequence: CASSSGQGGNQPQHF. The CDR3 DNA reads as TGTGCCAGCAGTTCCGGACAGGGAGGAAATCAGCCCCAGCATTTT. The chain couples TRBV5-4 to TRBJ1-5, with TRBD1 identical over 8 bases. The junction had 8 bases not matched to a gene; V was cut back by 5 bases and J by 4 bases. The germline V gene has CDR1 SGHNT and CDR2 YYREEE (reference sequence). The CDR3 runs to 15 residues.

This clone was detected once. The chain recombines TRBV4-2 with TRBJ2-7, with no clear D. CDR1 and CDR2 from the germline V gene are LGHNA and YNFKEQ. The ends were cut back, 0 bases at V and 1 base at J, with 10 bases in the middle. This CDR3 has 15 residues. The CDR3, as DNA: TGTGCCAGCAGCCAAGAATGGACCAGTTCCTACGAGCAGTACTTC. It codes for CASSQEWTSSYEQYF.

The V gene is TRBV6-6, the J gene TRBJ1-1, with D possibly TRBD1 on 5 matching bases. The CDR3 totals 14 residues. With 7 bases removed from V and 0 bases from J, the gap between germline ends came to 12 bases. The germline CDR1 and CDR2 sequences are MNHNY and SVGAGI (reference sequence). The CDR3 sequence: CASIGPGMNTEAFF. The CDR3 DNA reads TGTGCCAGCATTGGTCCAGGGATGAACACTGAAGCTTTCTTT.

The rearrangement joins TRBV11-2 to TRBJ2-7; 8 positions agree with TRBD1. The CDR3 totals 14 residues. Trimming removed 2 bases from V and 1 base from J; junction bases left unmatched: 1. The germline CDR1 and CDR2 sequences are SGHAT and FQNNGV. The CDR3 sequence: CASSLQGASYEQYF. CDR3 in DNA: TGTGCCAGCAGCTTACAGGGGGCGTCCTACGAGCAGTACTTC.

This chain links TRBV28 with TRBJ2-5; D is possibly TRBD1 or TRBD2 (7 bases each). Trimming took 7 bases from V and 0 from J, leaving 15 bases between them. CDR1 MDHEN and CDR2 SYDVKM come from the germline V gene. The CDR3 spans 15 residues. CDR3 sequence: CASTGGTVDQETQYF. The CDR3 DNA sequence: TGTGCCAGCACCGGGGGGACAGTTGACCAAGAGACCCAGTACTTC.

The rearrangement joins TRBV27 to TRBJ1-2; D is possibly TRBD1 (5 bases). The V end was cut by 2 bases, the J end by 2 bases, with 15 bases between. The CDR3 is 16 amino acids. Germline values: CDR1 MNHEY, CDR2 SMNVEV (reference sequence). The CDR3 spells CASSLQWGAGNYGYTF. The DNA of the CDR3 is TGTGCCAGCAGTTTACAGTGGGGCGCGGGGAACTATGGCTACACCTTC.

This clone turned up a few times. This chain joins TRBV9 and TRBJ1-6; maybe TRBD1 (5 bases). Looked up from germline, CDR1 is SGDLS and CDR2 is YYNGEE. Between the trimmed V and J ends, which lost 0 bases and 8 bases, there was a span of 6 bases. This CDR3 comprises 13 residues. DNA for the CDR3: TGTGCCAGCAGCGTAGTGGGGGATTCACCCCTCCACTTT. Residues: CASSVVGDSPLHF.

The sample holds one count of this clone. The chain has TRBV4-2 and TRBJ2-7; 9 nucleotides match TRBD2. The CDR3 is 15 residues long. The germline V gene has CDR1 LGHNA and CDR2 YNFKEQ. The junction had 4 bases not matched to a gene; V was cut back by 0 bases and J by 4 bases. The CDR3 region is CASSQDGTSPYEQYF. The CDR3 DNA is TGTGCCAGCAGCCAAGACGGGACTAGCCCTTACGAGCAGTACTTC.

This rearrangement joins TRBV5-1 to TRBJ2-2; D is unresolved. Germline CDR1 and CDR2: SGHRS and YFSETQ. The V gene lost 0 bases and the J gene lost 5 bases, with 14 bases spanning the gap. CDR3 size: 16 residues. DNA for the CDR3: TGCGCCAGCAGCTTGGCCGATATGGCCGGAACCGGGGAGCTGTTTTTT. Protein sequence: CASSLADMAGTGELFF.

The chain couples TRBV6-1 to TRBJ1-2, with D possibly TRBD1 on 5 matching bases. V was clipped by 1 base and J by 4 bases, with 13 bases between them. Germline V CDR1 and CDR2: MNHNS, SASEGT. CDR3 size: 15 residues. CDR3 region: CASSEEPRDFYGYTF. CDR3 DNA sequence: TGTGCCAGCAGTGAAGAACCCAGGGACTTCTATGGCTACACCTTC.

The chain uses TRBV9 and TRBJ1-1; D is ambiguous. CDR1 and CDR2 (germline): SGDLS, YYNGEE. CDR3 length: 13 residues. Trimming removed 0 bases from V and 10 bases from J, with 13 bases in between. The CDR3 DNA reads TGTGCCAGCAGCGTAGCCGACGGGGAGGTAGCTTTCTTT. It codes for CASSVADGEVAFF.

This chain joins TRBV27 and TRBJ1-2; 7 nucleotides align to TRBD1. The CDR3 totals 15 residues. The trim removed 3 bases at V and 8 bases at J, leaving 12 bases unmatched. Germline V gives CDR1 MNHEY, CDR2 SMNVEV (reference sequence). The CDR3 sequence is CASSFRTGPEYGYTF. For the CDR3, the DNA is TGTGCCAGCAGTTTCCGGACAGGCCCAGAATACGGCTACACCTTC.

This clone was detected only once. The J gene is TRBJ2-1, the V gene TRBV9, with D tentatively TRBD1 (6 bases). The CDR3 consists of 16 residues. Trimming pared 6 bases from V and 1 base from J, leaving 17 bases between. Germline V lookup: CDR1 SGDLS, CDR2 YYNGEE. This CDR3 is CASTLRTEGSYNEQFF. DNA of the CDR3: TGTGCCAGCACCCTTCGGACAGAGGGGTCCTACAATGAGCAGTTCTTC.

The V and J genes are TRBV5-1 and TRBJ2-1; the match to TRBD2 covers 7 bases. V was pared by 2 bases and J by 5 bases, with 1 base of the junction left unmatched. Germline V gene lookup returns CDR1 SGHRS and CDR2 YFSETQ. The CDR3 consists of 13 residues. For the CDR3, the DNA is TGCGCCAGCAGCTTTGGGGGGGACAATGAGCAGTTCTTC. Translated: CASSFGGDNEQFF.

The gene calls are TRBV27 and TRBJ2-1, with D possibly TRBD2 on 5 matching bases. This CDR3 spans 12 amino acids. V gave up 2 bases and J gave up 8 bases, with 7 bases separating them. Per germline, CDR1 MNHEY and CDR2 SMNVEV (reference sequence). In DNA form, the CDR3 reads TGTGCCAGCAGTTTACCCGGGGATGAGCAGTTCTTC. Translating gives CASSLPGDEQFF.

The chain links TRBV5-6 to TRBJ2-2; weak D call: TRBD2 (6 bases). Germline CDR1 is SGHDT and CDR2 is YYEEEE. The ends were cut back, 4 bases at V and 7 bases at J, with 11 bases in the middle. There are 13 residues in the CDR3. DNA for the CDR3: TGTGCCAGCAGCCCCTGGGGGGTCGGGGAGCTGTTTTTT. It translates to CASSPWGVGELFF.

This chain joins TRBV6-5 and TRBJ1-2; no clear D. Looked up from germline, CDR1 is MNHEY and CDR2 is SVGAGI. The ends were cut back, 4 bases at V and 3 bases at J, with 6 bases in the middle. The CDR3 covers 12 residues. CDR3 amino acids: CASSSKDYGYTF. As DNA, the CDR3 is TGTGCCAGCAGTTCTAAGGACTATGGCTACACCTTC.

This chain links TRBV28 with TRBJ2-5; TRBD2 matches 8 bases. Germline loops: CDR1 MDHEN, CDR2 SYDVKM. With 9 bases clipped from V and 0 bases from J, the junction kept 6 bases outside the gene matches. The CDR3 consists of 14 residues. Here the CDR3 reads CASRVAGNQETQYF. As DNA, the CDR3 is TGTGCCAGTAGAGTAGCGGGGAACCAAGAGACCCAGTACTTC.

J is TRBJ1-5 and V is TRBV28; D gene ambiguous. Germline CDR1 is MDHEN and CDR2 is SYDVKM. The CDR3 has 15 amino acids. V was trimmed by 2 bases and J by 0 bases, leaving 8 bases between them. The DNA for the CDR3 is TGTGCCAGCAGTTTACGGTTCGATAGCAATCAGCCCCAGCATTTT. Residues: CASSLRFDSNQPQHF.

V usage is TRBV5-1 and J usage is TRBJ2-5; 12 bases are a match to TRBD1. V trimming: 3 bases; J trimming: 4 bases; junction bases outside the gene matches: 7. Germline V gene data show CDR1 as SGHRS and CDR2 as YFSETQ. The CDR3 totals 16 residues. The CDR3 sequence: CASSSSGTGGGETQYF. CDR3 DNA: TGCGCCAGCAGCTCATCCGGGACAGGGGGCGGAGAGACCCAGTACTTC.

With regard to this clone: The sample has other DNA sequences that encode this CDR3 too. This chain links TRBV18 with TRBJ1-5, with D possibly TRBD1 on 5 matching bases. V lost 3 bases, J lost 2 bases, and 5 bases lay in between. Germline V gene lookup returns CDR1 KGHSH and CDR2 LQKENI. The CDR3 loop spans 13 amino acids. The CDR3, as DNA: TGTGCCAGCTCACCGGGGGGCAATCAGCCCCAGCATTTT. It encodes CASSPGGNQPQHF.

The rearrangement uses TRBV15 and TRBJ1-2, with a possible D match to TRBD1 (5 bases). The germline CDR1 and CDR2 sequences are LNHNV and YYDKDF (reference sequence). CDR3 size: 15 residues. The V gene lost 3 bases and the J gene lost 8 bases, with 19 bases spanning the gap. The CDR3 sequence: CATSSPDFLPGGYTF. The CDR3 DNA reads TGTGCCACCAGCAGTCCGGACTTCCTCCCAGGGGGCTACACCTTC.

The chain recombines TRBV10-3 with TRBJ2-1; 7 bases are shared with TRBD2. The CDR3 consists of 15 residues. Looked up from germline, CDR1 is ENHRY and CDR2 is SYGVKD. The V segment lost 2 bases and the J segment 1 base; nucleotides outside the gene matches: 2. CDR3 DNA: TGTGCCATCAGTGAGGCGGGAGAATCCTACAATGAGCAGTTCTTC. Residues: CAISEAGESYNEQFF.